The clone carrying this TCR beta chain was seen more than once but under ten times. Its antigen is not known. The data were obtained in a study of beta chain features in type 1 diabetes. Overall study: In age, gender and cell yields, patients were similar to healthy donors.

Sorted populations all had greater than 95% purity. Trimming took 1 base from V and 7 from J, leaving 8 bases between them. The CDR3 covers 13 residues. Germline V gene lookup returns CDR1 SEHNR and CDR2 FQNEAQ (reference sequence). The authors reverse transcribed all of the isolated RNA, so sequencing captured expressed TCRB transcripts. Reads from naive, central memory and regulatory T cell samples averaged about 3.3 million. This table comes from immunoSEQ multiplex PCR, and its TCRdb copy is limited to in-frame clones, with some not included. The sample carries 640,000 or so clones, roughly an eighth recorded once. Study findings and constraints: Moderately but significantly shorter TCRB CDR3s were found in Type 1 diabetes patients in all four CD4+ subsets.

Sequenced: naive CD4+ T cells from blood. The chain is built from TRBV7-9 and TRBJ1-5; D unresolved. This receptor was taken from a young man with type 1 diabetes. The CDR3 loop is CASSLGSVQPQHF. In DNA form, the CDR3 reads TGTGCCAGCAGCTTAGGCAGCGTCCAGCCCCAGCATTTT.